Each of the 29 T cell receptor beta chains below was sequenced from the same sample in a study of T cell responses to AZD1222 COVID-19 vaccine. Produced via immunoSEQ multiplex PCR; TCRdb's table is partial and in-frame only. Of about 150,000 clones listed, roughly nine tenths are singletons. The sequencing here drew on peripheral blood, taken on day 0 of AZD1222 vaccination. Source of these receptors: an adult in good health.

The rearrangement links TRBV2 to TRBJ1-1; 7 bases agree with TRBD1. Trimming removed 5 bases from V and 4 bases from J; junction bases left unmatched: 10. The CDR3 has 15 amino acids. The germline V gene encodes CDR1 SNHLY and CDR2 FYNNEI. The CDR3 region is CASSQSTGFATEAFF. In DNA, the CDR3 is TGTGCCAGCAGTCAATCGACAGGGTTTGCCACTGAAGCTTTCTTT.

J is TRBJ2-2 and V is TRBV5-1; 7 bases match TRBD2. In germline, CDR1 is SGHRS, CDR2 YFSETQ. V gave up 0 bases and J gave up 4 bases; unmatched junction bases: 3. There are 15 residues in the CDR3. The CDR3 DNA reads TGCGCCAGCAGCTTGGCCACGGGAGGCACCGGGGAGCTGTTTTTT. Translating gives CASSLATGGTGELFF.

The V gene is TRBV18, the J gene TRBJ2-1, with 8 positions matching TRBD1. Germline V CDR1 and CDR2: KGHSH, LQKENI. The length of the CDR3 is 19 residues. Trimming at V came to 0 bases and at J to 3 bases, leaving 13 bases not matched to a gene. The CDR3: CASSPPVGQELILYNEQFF. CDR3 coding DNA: TGTGCCAGCTCACCACCCGTGGGACAGGAGCTCATTCTCTACAATGAGCAGTTCTTC. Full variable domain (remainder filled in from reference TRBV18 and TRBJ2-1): NAGVMQNPRHLVRRRGQEARLRCSPMKGHSHVYWYRQLPEEGLKFMVYLQKENIIDESGMPKERFSAEFPKEGPSILRIQQVVRGDSAAYFCASSPPVGQELILYNEQFFGPGTRLTVL.

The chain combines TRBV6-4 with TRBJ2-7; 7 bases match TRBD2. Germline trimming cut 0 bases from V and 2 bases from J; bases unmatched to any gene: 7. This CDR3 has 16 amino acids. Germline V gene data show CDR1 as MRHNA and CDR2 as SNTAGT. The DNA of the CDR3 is TGTGCCAGCAGTGACTCGGAGCGGGATATCCCCTACGAGCAGTACTTC. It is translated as CASSDSERDIPYEQYF.

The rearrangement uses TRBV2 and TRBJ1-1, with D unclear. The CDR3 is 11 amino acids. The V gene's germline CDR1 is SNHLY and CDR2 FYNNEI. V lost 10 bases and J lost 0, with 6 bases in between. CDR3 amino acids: CATAMNTEAFF. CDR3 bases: TGTGCCACTGCTATGAACACTGAAGCTTTCTTT.

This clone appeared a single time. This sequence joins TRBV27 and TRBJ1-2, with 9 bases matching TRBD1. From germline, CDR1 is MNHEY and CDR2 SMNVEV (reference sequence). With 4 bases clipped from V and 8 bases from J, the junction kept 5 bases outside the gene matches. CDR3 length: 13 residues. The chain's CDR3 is CASSWTGAEGYTF. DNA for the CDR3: TGTGCCAGCAGTTGGACAGGGGCGGAAGGCTACACCTTC.

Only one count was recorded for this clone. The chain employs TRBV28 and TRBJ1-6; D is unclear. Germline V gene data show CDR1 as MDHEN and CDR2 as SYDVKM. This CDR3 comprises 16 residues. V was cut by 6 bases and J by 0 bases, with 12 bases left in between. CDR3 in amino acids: CASSPAGYSYNSPLHF. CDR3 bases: TGTGCCAGCAGCCCTGCGGGGTACTCCTATAATTCACCCCTCCACTTT.

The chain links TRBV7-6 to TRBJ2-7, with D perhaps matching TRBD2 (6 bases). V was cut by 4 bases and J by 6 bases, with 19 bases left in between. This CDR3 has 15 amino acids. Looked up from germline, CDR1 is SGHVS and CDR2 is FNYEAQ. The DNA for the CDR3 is TGTGCCAGCAGCTCGTTTCCCGGAGGGCCTCGCGAGCAGTACTTC. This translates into CASSSFPGGPREQYF. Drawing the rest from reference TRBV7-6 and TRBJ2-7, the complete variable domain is GAGVSQSPRYKVTKRGQDVALRCDPISGHVSLYWYRQALGQGPEFLTYFNYEAQQDKSGLPNDRFSAERPEGSISTLTIQRTEQRDSAMYRCASSSFPGGPREQYFGPGTRLTVT.

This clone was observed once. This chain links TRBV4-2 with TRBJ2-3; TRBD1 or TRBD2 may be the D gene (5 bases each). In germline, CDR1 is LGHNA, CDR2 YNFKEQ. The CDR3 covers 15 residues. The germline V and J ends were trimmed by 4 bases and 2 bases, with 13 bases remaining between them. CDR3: CASSLRDGYTDTQYF. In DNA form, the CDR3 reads TGTGCCAGCAGCCTCCGGGACGGATACACAGATACGCAGTATTTT.

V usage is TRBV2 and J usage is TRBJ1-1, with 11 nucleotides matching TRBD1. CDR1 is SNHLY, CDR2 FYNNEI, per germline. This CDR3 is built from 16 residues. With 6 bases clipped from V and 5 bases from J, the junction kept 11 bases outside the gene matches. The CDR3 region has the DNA TGTGCCAGCAGACCAAGGACAGGGGGCGTAGGGACTGAAGCTTTCTTT. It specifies CASRPRTGGVGTEAFF.

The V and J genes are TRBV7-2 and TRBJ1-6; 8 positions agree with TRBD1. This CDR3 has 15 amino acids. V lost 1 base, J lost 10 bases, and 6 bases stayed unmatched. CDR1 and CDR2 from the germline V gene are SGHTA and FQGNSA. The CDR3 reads CASSLEGRGRSPLHF. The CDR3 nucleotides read TGTGCCAGCAGCTTAGAGGGCAGGGGGCGGTCACCCCTCCACTTT.

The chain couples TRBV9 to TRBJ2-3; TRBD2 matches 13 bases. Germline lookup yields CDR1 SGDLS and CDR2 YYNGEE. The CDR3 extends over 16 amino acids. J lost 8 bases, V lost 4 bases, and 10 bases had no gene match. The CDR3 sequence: CASSNGLAGVVGTQYF. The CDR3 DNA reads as TGTGCCAGCAGCAATGGACTAGCGGGAGTGGTTGGTACGCAGTATTTT. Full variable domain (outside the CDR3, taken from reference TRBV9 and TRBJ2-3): DSGVTQTPKHLITATGQRVTLRCSPRSGDLSVYWYQQSLDQGLQFLIQYYNGEERAKGNILERFSAQQFPDLHSELNLSSLELGDSALYFCASSNGLAGVVGTQYFGPGTRLTVL.

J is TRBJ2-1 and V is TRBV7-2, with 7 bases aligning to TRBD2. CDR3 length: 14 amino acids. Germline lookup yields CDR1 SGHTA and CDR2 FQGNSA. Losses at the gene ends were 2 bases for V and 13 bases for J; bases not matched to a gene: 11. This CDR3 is CASSLSGGTTAQFF. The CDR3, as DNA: TGTGCCAGCAGCTTATCGGGCGGGACTACTGCCCAGTTCTTC.

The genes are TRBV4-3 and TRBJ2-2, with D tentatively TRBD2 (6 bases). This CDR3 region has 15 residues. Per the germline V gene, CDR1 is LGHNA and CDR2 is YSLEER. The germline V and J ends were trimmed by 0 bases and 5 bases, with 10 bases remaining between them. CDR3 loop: CASSQDRGTTGELFF. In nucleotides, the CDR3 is TGCGCCAGCAGCCAAGATCGCGGGACGACCGGGGAGCTGTTTTTT.

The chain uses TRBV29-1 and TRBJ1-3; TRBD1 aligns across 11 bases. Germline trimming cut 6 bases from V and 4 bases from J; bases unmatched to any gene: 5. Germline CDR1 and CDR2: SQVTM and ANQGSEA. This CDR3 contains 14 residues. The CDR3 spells CSVGQGAAGNTIYF. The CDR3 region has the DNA TGCAGCGTAGGACAGGGGGCCGCGGGAAACACCATATATTTT.

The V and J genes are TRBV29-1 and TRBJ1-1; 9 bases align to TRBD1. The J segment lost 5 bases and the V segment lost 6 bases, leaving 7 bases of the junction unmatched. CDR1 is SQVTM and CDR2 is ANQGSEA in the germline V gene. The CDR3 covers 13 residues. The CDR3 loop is CSVGTGRETEAFF. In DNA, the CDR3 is TGCAGCGTGGGGACAGGGAGGGAGACTGAAGCTTTCTTT.

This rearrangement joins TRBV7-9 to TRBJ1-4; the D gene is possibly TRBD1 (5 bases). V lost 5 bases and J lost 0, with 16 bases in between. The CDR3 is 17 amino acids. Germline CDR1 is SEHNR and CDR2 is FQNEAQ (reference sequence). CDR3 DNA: TGTGCCAGCAGCCCTGTGGGACGGGTTGCAACTAATGAAAAACTGTTTTTT. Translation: CASSPVGRVATNEKLFF.

CDR3 protein: CASSTQGRRGYTF. As DNA, the CDR3 is TGTGCCAGCAGCACACAGGGGAGACGGGGCTACACCTTC. The chain combines TRBV12-3 or TRBV12-4 with TRBJ1-2, with 7 positions matching TRBD1. J was trimmed by 8 bases and V by 6 bases; bases with no gene match: 9. The CDR3 consists of 13 residues.

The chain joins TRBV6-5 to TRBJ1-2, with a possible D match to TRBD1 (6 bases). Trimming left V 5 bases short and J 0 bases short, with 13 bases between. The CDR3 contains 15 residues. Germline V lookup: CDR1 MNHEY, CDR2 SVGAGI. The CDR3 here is CASSTGQPSNYGYTF. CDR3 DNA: TGTGCCAGCAGTACCGGACAGCCTTCTAACTATGGCTACACCTTC.

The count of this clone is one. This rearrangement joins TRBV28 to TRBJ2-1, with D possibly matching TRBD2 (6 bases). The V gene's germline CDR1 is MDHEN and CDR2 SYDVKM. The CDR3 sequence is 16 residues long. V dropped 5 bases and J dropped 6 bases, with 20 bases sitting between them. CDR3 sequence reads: CASSRRPGAEGNEQFF. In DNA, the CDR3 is TGTGCCAGCAGTCGACGTCCGGGAGCGGAAGGCAATGAGCAGTTCTTC.

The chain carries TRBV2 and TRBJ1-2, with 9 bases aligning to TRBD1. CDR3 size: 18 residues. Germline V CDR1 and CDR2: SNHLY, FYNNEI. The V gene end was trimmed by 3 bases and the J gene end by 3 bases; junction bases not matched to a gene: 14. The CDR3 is CASSDIPGQGQLYYGYTF. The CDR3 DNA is TGTGCCAGCAGTGACATACCGGGACAGGGTCAACTCTACTATGGCTACACCTTC.

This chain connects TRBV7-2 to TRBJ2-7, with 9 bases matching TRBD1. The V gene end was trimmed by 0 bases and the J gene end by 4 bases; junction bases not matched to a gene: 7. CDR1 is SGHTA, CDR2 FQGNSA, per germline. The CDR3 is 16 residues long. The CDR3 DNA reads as TGTGCCAGCAGCTTAGCCGGAACAGGGGGCTTATACGAGCAGTACTTC. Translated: CASSLAGTGGLYEQYF.

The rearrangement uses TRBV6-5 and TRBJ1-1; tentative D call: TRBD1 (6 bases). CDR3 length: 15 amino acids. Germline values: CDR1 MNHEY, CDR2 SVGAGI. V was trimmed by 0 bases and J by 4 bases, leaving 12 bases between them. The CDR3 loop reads CASSYSIRGTTEAFF. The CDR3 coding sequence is TGTGCCAGCAGTTACTCCATCAGGGGAACCACTGAAGCTTTCTTT.

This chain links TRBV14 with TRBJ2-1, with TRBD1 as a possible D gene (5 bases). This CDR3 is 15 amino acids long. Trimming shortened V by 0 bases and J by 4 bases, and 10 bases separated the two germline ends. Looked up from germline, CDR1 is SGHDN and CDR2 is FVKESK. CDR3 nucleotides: TGTGCCAGCAGCCAAGAAGGACAAAAGTACAATGAGCAGTTCTTC. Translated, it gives CASSQEGQKYNEQFF.

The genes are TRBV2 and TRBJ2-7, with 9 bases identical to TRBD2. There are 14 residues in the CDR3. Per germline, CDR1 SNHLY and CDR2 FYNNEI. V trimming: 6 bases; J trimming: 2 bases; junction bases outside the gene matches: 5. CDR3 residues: CASSVGLATYEQYF. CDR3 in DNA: TGTGCCAGCAGCGTGGGACTAGCAACCTACGAGCAGTACTTC.

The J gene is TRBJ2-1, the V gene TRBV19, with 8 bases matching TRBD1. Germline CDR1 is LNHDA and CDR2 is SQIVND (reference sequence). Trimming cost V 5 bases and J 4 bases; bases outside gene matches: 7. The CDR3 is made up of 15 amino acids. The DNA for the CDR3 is TGTGCCAGTAGTTTCCGGGACAGGCATTACAATGAGCAGTTCTTC. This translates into CASSFRDRHYNEQFF.

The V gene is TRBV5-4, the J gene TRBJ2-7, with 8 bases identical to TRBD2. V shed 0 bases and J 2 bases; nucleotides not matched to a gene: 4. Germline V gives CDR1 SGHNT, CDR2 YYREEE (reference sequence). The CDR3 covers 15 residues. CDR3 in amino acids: CASSLVTSGTYEQYF. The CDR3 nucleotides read TGTGCCAGCAGCTTGGTTACTAGCGGAACCTACGAGCAGTACTTC.

CDR3 residues: CASSLRDSYYGYTF. For the CDR3, the DNA is TGTGCCAGCAGTTTACGGGACAGCTACTATGGCTACACCTTC. J is TRBJ1-2 and V is TRBV28; 7 bases are shared with TRBD1. V shed 2 bases, J shed 3 bases, and the junction held 3 bases outside the gene matches. This CDR3 region has 14 residues. Germline lookup yields CDR1 MDHEN and CDR2 SYDVKM.

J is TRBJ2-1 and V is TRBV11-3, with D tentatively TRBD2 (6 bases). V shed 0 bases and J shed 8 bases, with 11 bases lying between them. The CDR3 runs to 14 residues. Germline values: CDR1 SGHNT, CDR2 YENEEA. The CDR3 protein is CASSLDGGGDEQFF. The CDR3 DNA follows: TGTGCCAGCAGCTTAGATGGAGGAGGGGATGAGCAGTTCTTC.